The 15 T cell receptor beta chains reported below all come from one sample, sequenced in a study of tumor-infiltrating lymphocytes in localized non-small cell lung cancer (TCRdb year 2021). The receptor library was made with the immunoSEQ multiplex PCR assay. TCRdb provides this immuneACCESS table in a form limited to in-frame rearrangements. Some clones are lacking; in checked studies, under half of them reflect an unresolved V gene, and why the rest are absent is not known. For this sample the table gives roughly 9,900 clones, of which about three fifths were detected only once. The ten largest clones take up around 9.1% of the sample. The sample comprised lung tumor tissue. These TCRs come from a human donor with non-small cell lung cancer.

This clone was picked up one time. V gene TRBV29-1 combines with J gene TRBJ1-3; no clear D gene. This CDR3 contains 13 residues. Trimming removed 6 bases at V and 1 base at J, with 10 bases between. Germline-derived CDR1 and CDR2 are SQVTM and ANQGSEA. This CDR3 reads CSVAITSGNTIYF. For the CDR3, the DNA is TGCAGCGTCGCGATTACATCTGGAAACACCATATATTTT. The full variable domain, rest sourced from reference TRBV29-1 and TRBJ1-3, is SAVISQKPSRDICQRGTSLTIQCQVDSQVTMMFWYRQQPGQSLTLIATANQGSEATYESGFVIDKFPISRPNLTFSTLTVSNMSPEDSSIYLCSVAITSGNTIYFGEGSWLTVV.

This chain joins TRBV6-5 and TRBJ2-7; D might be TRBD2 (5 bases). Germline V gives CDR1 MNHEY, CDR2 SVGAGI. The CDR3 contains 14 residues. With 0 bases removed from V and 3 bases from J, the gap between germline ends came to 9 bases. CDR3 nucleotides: TGTGCCAGCAGTTACTCACGGACTGGCTACGAGCAGTACTTC. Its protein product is CASSYSRTGYEQYF.

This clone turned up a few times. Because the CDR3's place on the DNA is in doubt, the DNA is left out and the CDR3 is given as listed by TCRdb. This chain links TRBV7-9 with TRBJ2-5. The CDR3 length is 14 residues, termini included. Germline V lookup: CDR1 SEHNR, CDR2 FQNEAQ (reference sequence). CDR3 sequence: CASSLAGFLETQYF.

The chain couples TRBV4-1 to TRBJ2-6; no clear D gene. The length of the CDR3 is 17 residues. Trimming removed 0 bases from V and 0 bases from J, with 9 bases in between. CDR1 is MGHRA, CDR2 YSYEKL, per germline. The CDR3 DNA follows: TGCGCCAGCAGCCAAGATCTGAGAGTCTCTGGGGCCAACGTCCTGACTTTC. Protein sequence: CASSQDLRVSGANVLTF.

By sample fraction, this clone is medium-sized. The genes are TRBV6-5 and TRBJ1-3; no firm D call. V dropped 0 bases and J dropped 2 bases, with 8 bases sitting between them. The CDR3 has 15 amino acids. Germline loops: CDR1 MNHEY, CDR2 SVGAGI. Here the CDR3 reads CASSYSAGTGNTIYF. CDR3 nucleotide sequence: TGTGCCAGCAGTTACTCGGCGGGGACTGGAAACACCATATATTTT.

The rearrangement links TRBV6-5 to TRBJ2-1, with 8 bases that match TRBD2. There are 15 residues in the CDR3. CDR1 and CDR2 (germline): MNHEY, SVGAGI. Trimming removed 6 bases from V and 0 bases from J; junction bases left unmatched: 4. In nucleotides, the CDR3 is TGTGCCAGCAGCCGACTAGCGAGCTCCTACAATGAGCAGTTCTTC. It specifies CASSRLASSYNEQFF.

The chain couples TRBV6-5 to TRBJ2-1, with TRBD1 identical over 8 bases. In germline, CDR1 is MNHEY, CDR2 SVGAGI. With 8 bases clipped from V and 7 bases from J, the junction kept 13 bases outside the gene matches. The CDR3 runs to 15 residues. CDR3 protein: CASSQPWQGANEQFF. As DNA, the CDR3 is TGTGCCAGCTCCCAACCATGGCAGGGGGCGAATGAGCAGTTCTTC.

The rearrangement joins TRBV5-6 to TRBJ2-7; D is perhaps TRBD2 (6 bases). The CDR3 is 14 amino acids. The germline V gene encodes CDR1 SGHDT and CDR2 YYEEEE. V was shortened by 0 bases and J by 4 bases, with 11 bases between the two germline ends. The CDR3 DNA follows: TGTGCCAGCAGCTTGGCGGGGGACGGATACGAGCAGTACTTC. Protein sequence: CASSLAGDGYEQYF.

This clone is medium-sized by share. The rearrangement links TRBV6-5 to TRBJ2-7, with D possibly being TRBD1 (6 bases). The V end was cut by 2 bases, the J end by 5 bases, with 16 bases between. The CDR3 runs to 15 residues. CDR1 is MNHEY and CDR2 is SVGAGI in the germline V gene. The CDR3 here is CASSYQGIMTNEQYF. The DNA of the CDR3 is TGTGCCAGCAGTTACCAGGGGATAATGACCAACGAGCAGTACTTC.

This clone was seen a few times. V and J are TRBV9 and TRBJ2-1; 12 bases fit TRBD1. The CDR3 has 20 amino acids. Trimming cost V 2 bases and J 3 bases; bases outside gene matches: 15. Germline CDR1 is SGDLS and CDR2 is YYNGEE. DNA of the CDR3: TGTGCCAGCAGCGTGGGGACCGGGACAGGGGGCGGTCTGAGCTACAATGAGCAGTTCTTC. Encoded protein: CASSVGTGTGGGLSYNEQFF.

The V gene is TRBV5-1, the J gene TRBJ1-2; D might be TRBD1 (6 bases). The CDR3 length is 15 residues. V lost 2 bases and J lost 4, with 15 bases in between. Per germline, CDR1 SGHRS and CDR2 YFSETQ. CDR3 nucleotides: TGCGCCAGCAGCTTAGGCCAGGGGACTTCCTATGGCTACACCTTC. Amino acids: CASSLGQGTSYGYTF.

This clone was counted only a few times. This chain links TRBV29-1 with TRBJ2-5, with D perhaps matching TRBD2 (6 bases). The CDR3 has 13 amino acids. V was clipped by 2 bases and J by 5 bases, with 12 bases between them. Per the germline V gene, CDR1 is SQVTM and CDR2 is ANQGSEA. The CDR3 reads CSVEPGGGETQYF. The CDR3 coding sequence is TGCAGCGTTGAACCCGGGGGTGGGGAGACCCAGTACTTC.

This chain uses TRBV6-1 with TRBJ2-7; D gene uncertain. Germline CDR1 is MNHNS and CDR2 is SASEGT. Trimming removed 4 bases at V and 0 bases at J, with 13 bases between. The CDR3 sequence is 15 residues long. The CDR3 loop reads CASSGQAFFSYEQYF. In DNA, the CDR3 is TGTGCCAGCAGTGGTCAGGCCTTCTTCTCCTACGAGCAGTACTTC.

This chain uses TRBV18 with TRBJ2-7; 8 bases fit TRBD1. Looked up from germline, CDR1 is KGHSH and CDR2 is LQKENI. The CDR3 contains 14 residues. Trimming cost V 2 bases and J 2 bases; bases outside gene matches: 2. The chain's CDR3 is CASSPRTGPYEQYF. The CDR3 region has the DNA TGTGCCAGCTCACCAAGGACAGGGCCCTACGAGCAGTACTTC.

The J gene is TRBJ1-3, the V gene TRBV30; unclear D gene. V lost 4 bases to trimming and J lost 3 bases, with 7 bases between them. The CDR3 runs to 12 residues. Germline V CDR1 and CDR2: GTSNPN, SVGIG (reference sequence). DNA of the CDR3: TGTGCCTGGAAAGCGGTTGGAAACACCATATATTTT. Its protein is CAWKAVGNTIYF. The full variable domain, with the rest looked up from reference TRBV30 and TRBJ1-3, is SQTIHQWPATLVQPVGSPLSLECTVEGTSNPNLYWYRQAAGRGLQLLFYSVGIGQISSEVPQNLSASRPQDRQFILSSKKLLLSDSGFYLCAWKAVGNTIYFGEGSWLTVV.